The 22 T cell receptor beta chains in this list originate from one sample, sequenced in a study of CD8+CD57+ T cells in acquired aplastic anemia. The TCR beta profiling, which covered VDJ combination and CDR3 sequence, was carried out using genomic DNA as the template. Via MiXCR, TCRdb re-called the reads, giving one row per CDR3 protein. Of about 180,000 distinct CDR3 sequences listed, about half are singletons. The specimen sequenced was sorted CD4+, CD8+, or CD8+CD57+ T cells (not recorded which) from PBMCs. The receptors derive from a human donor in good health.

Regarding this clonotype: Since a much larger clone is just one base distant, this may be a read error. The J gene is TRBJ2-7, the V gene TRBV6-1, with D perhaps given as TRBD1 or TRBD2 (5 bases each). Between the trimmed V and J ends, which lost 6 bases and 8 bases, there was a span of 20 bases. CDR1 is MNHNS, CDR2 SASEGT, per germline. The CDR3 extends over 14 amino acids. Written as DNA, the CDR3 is TGTGCCAGCAGGCCGGGACGGGGCTCATCCAAGCAGTACTTC. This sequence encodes CASRPGRGSSKQYF.

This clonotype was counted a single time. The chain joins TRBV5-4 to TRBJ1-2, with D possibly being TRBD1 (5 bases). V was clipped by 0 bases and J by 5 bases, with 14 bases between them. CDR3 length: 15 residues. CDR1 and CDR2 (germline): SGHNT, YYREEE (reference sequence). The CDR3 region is CASSLEQAEGYGYTF. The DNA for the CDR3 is TGTGCCAGCAGCTTGGAACAGGCCGAAGGTTATGGCTACACCTTC.

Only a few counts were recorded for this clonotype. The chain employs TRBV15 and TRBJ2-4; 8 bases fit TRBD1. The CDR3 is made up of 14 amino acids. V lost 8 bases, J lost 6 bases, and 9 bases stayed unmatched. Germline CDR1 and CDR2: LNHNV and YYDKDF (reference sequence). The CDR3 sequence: CATALGTGPNIQYF. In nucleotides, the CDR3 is TGTGCCACCGCCCTTGGGACAGGCCCAAACATTCAGTACTTC.

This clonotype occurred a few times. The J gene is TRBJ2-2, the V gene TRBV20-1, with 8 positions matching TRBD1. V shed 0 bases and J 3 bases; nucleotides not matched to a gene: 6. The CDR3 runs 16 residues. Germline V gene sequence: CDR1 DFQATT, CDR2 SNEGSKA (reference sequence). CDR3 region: CSARDQETGDTGELFF. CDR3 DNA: TGCAGTGCTAGAGACCAGGAGACAGGGGACACCGGGGAGCTGTTTTTT.

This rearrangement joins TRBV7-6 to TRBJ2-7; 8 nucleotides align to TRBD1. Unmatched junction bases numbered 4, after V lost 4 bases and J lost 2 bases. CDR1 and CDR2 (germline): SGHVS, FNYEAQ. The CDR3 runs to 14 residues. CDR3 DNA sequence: TGTGCCAGCAGCTCCGAGGACAGGGCCTACGAGCAGTACTTC. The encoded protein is CASSSEDRAYEQYF.

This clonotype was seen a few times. As DNA, the CDR3 is TGTGCCAGCACCTCGGAGACAGCCTTGAACACTGAAGCTTTCTTT. It translates to CASTSETALNTEAFF. The V gene is TRBV28, the J gene TRBJ1-1; TRBD1 is a possible D gene (5 bases). V lost 7 bases, J lost 0 bases, and 15 bases lay in between. This CDR3 has 15 amino acids. Germline V gene lookup returns CDR1 MDHEN and CDR2 SYDVKM. Full variable domain (rest looked up from reference TRBV28 and TRBJ1-1): DVKVTQSSRYLVKRTGEKVFLECVQDMDHENMFWYRQDPGLGLRLIYFSYDVKMKEKGDIPEGYSVSREKKERFSLILESASTNQTSMYLCASTSETALNTEAFFGQGTRLTVV.

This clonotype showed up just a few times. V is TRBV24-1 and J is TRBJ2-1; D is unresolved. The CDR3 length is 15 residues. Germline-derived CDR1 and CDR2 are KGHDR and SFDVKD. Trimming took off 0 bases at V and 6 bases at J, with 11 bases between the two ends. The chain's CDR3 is CATSDLSGLGNEQFF. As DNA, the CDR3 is TGTGCCACCAGTGATTTGTCCGGGTTAGGCAATGAGCAGTTCTTC.

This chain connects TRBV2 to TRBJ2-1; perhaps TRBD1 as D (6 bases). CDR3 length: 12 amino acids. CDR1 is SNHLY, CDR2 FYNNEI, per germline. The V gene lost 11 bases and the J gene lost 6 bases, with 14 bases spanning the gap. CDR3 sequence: CAARGLSNEQFF. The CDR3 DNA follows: TGTGCCGCCAGGGGCCTTAGCAATGAGCAGTTCTTC.

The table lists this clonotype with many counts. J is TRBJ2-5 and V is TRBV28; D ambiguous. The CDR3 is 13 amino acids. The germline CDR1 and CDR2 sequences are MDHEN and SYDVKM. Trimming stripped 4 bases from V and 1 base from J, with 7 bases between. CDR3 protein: CASSSPAQETQYF. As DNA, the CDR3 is TGTGCCAGCAGTTCCCCCGCCCAAGAGACCCAGTACTTC.

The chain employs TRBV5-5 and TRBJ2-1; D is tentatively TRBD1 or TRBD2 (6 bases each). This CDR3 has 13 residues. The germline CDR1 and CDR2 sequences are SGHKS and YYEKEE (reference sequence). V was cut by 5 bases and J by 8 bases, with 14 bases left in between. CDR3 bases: TGTGCCAGCAGTTGGGGGGCGGGGTATGAGCAGTTCTTC. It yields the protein CASSWGAGYEQFF.

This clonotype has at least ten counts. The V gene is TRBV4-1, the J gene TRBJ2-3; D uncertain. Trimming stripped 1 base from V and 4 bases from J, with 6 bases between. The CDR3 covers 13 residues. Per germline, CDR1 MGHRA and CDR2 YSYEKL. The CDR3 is CASSQVSPDTQYF. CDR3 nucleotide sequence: TGCGCCAGCAGCCAAGTGAGCCCAGATACGCAGTATTTT.

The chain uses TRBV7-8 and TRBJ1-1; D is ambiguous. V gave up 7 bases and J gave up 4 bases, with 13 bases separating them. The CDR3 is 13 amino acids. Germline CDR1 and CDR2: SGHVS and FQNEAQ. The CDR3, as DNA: TGTGCCAGCATGGGTCAGGTCCGCACTGAAGCTTTCTTT. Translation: CASMGQVRTEAFF.

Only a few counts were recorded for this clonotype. The CDR3 protein is CASSEFGLRSYEQYF. The CDR3 DNA sequence: TGTGCCAGCAGTGAATTCGGTCTCAGATCCTACGAGCAGTACTTC. V is TRBV6-1 and J is TRBJ2-7; unclear D gene. V was cut by 2 bases and J by 1 base, with 12 bases left in between. Germline V gene sequence: CDR1 MNHNS, CDR2 SASEGT. This CDR3 region has 15 residues.

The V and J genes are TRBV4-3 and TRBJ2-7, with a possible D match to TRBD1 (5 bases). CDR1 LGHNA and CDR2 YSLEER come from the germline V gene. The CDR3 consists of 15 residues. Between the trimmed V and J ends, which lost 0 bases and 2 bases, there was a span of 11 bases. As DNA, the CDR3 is TGCGCCAGCAGCCAAGATCGGTCAGGGCCCTACGAGCAGTACTTC. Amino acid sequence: CASSQDRSGPYEQYF.

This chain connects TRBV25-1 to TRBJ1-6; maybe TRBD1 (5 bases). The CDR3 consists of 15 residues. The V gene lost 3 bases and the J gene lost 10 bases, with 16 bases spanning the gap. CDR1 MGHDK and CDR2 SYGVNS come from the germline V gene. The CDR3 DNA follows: TGTGCCAGCAGTGATAATGGTGGGTGGGACTCACCCCTCCACTTT. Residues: CASSDNGGWDSPLHF. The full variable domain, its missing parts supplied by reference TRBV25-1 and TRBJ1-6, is EADIYQTPRYLVIGTGKKITLECSQTMGHDKMYWYQQDPGMELHLIHYSYGVNSTEKGDLSSESTVSRIRTEHFPLTLESARPSHTSQYLCASSDNGGWDSPLHFGNGTRLTVT.

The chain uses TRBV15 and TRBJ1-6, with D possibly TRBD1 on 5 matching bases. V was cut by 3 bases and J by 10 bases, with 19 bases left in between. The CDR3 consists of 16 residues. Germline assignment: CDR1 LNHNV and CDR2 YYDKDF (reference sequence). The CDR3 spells CATSSDSSGGHSPLHF. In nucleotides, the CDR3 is TGTGCCACCAGCAGCGATTCTTCTGGGGGTCACTCACCCCTCCACTTT.

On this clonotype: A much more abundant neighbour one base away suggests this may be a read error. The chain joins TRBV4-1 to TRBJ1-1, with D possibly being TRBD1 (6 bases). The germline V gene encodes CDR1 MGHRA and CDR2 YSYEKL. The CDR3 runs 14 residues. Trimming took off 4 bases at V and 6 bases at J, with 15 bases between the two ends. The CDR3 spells CASSRPGVGPEAFF. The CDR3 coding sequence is TGCGCCAGCAGCCGACCAGGGGTGGGCCCTGAAGCTTTCTTT.

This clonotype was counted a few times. DNA for the CDR3: TGTGCCACCAGCTGGGGACAGGGTAAAGCCGGGGAGCTGTTTTTT. Translating gives CATSWGQGKAGELFF. The rearrangement uses TRBV15 and TRBJ2-2; TRBD1 matches 9 bases. Germline lookup yields CDR1 LNHNV and CDR2 YYDKDF (reference sequence). After removal of 5 bases from V and 6 bases from J, the junction contained 7 bases not matched to a gene. This CDR3 has 15 residues.

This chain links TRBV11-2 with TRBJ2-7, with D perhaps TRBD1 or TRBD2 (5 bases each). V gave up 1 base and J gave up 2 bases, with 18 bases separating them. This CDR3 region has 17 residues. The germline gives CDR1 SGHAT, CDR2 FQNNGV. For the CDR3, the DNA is TGTGCCAGCAGCTTAGTAGGGACGGGTGATTACCCCTACGAGCAGTACTTC. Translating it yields CASSLVGTGDYPYEQYF.

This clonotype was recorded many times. For the CDR3, the DNA is TGTGCCAGCAGCGTCGCTAGCGGGAGTAATTACGAGCAGTACTTC. It encodes CASSVASGSNYEQYF. The chain has TRBV9 and TRBJ2-7, with 10 bases matching TRBD2. The CDR3 loop spans 15 amino acids. The V gene end was trimmed by 2 bases and the J gene end by 4 bases; junction bases not matched to a gene: 6. Germline lookup yields CDR1 SGDLS and CDR2 YYNGEE.

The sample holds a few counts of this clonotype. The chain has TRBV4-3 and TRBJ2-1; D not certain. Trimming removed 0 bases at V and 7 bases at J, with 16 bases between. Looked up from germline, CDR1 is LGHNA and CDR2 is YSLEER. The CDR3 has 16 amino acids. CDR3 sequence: CASSQDPPPLGNEQFF. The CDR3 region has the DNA TGCGCCAGCAGCCAAGATCCCCCCCCTTTGGGGAATGAGCAGTTCTTC.

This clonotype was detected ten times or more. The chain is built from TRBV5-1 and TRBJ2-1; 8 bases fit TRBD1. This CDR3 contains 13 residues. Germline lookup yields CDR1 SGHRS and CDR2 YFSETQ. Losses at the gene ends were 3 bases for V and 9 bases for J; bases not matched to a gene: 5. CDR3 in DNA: TGCGCCAGCAGCTCGACAGGGGTGGGTGAGCAGTTCTTC. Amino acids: CASSSTGVGEQFF.